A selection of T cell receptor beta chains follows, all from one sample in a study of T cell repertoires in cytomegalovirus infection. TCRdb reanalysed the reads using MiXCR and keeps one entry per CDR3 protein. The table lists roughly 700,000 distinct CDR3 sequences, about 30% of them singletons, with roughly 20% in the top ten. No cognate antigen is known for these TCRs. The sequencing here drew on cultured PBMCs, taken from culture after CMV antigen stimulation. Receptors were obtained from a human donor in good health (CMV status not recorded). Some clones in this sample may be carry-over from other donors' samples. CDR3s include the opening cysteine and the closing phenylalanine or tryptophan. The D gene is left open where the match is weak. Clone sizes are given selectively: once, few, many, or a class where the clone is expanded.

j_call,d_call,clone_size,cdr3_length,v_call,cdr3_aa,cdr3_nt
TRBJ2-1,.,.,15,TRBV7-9,CASPGPTPENNEQFF,TGTGCCAGCCCCGGCCCTACCCCAGAGAACAATGAGCAGTTCTTC
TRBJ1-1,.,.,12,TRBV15,CATSSEYTEAFF,TGTGCCACCAGCAGCGAATACACTGAAGCTTTCTTT
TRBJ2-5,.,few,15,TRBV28,CASTTGAEGQETQYF,TGTGCCAGCACCACGGGGGCGGAGGGCCAAGAGACCCAGTACTTC
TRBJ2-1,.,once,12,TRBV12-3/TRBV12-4,CASSSDFSEQFF,TGTGCCAGCAGCTCGGACTTCAGTGAGCAGTTCTTC
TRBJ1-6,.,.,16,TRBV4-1,CASSPRTEAPNSPLHF,TGTGCCAGCAGCCCACGGACCGAGGCCCCTAATTCACCCCTCCACTTT
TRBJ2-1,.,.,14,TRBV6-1,CASSEASQRREQFF,TGTGCCAGCAGTGAAGCTTCCCAGCGCCGGGAGCAGTTCTTC
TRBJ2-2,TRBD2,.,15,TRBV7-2,CASSLWAGGVRELFF,TGTGCCAGCAGCTTATGGGCGGGGGGTGTTCGAGAGCTGTTTTTT
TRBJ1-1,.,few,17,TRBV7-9,CASNNRVDERRDTEAFF,TGTGCCAGCAATAATAGGGTGGACGAGCGTAGGGACACTGAAGCTTTCTTT
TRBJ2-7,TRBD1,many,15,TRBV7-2,CASSLVGQGSYEQYF,TGTGCCAGCAGCTTAGTGGGACAGGGCTCCTACGAGCAGTACTTC
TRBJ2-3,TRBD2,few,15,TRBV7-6,CASSPTLAGTDTQYF,TGTGCCAGCAGCCCGACCCTAGCGGGCACAGATACGCAGTATTTT
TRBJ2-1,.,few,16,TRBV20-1,CSASLPRLLFYNEQFF,TGCAGTGCTAGTTTGCCCCGCCTACTTTTCTACAATGAGCAGTTCTTC
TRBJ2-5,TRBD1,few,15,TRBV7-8,CASSSPGQTGETQYF,TGTGCCAGCAGCTCCCCGGGACAGACTGGGGAGACCCAGTACTTC
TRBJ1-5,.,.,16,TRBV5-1,CASSLGDLGGNQPQHF,TGCGCCAGCAGCTTGGGGGACCTGGGTGGCAATCAGCCCCAGCATTTT
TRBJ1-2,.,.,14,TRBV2,CASSEVGGMNGYTF,TGTGCCAGCAGTGAGGTCGGGGGTATGAATGGCTACACCTTC
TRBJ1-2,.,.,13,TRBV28,CASSVRGYHGYTF,TGTGCCAGCAGTGTCCGGGGTTATCATGGCTACACCTTC
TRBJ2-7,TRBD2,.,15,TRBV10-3,CAIRRLAGETYEQYF,TGTGCCATCAGACGACTAGCGGGGGAGACTTACGAGCAGTACTTC
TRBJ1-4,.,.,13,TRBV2,CATHAGVAEKLFF,TGTGCCACCCACGCCGGGGTTGCGGAAAAACTGTTTTTT